These 23 T cell receptor beta chains were all obtained from the same sample, sequenced in a study of OX40 agonist ivuxolimab in advanced cancers. Data came from immunoSEQ multiplex PCR; TCRdb stores just in-frame clones and leaves some out. This repertoire shows about 46,000 clones, about 91% found once; its top ten account for 10% to 15%. The sequences come from CD4+ or CD8+ T cells sorted from blood, collected in a trial of the OX40 agonist ivuxolimab. The receptors stem from an adult with an advanced solid tumor such as melanoma, head and neck, liver or kidney cancer.

J is TRBJ2-1 and V is TRBV27, with TRBD2 matching 9 bases. The germline V gene encodes CDR1 MNHEY and CDR2 SMNVEV (reference sequence). The CDR3 loop spans 15 amino acids. V was clipped by 2 bases and J by 9 bases; unmatched bases: 8. This CDR3 reads CASSLAVAGVLEQFF. The CDR3 DNA reads TGTGCCAGCAGTTTAGCTGTAGCGGGAGTCCTTGAGCAGTTCTTC.

The chain combines TRBV5-6 with TRBJ2-7; D uncertain. CDR3 length: 19 residues. V shed 1 base and J shed 2 bases, with 25 bases lying between them. Germline lookup yields CDR1 SGHDT and CDR2 YYEEEE. The CDR3 DNA sequence: TGTGCCAGCAGCTTGCTCGAGCATAGGAGAGTCTACCTCACCTACGAGCAGTACTTC. Its translation: CASSLLEHRRVYLTYEQYF.

The chain is built from TRBV6-6 and TRBJ2-7; D is possibly TRBD1 (5 bases). Looked up from germline, CDR1 is MNHNY and CDR2 is SVGAGI (reference sequence). This CDR3 spans 15 amino acids. V shed 0 bases and J shed 1 base, with 10 bases lying between them. The CDR3: CASSYSTDMSYEQYF. For the CDR3, the DNA is TGTGCCAGCAGTTACTCGACAGATATGTCCTACGAGCAGTACTTC.

V is TRBV4-3 and J is TRBJ2-3; tentatively, D is TRBD2 (6 bases). Germline V gives CDR1 LGHNA, CDR2 YSLEER. Trimming took off 0 bases at V and 1 base at J, with 14 bases between the two ends. The CDR3 loop spans 17 amino acids. The CDR3 region has the DNA TGCGCCAGCAGCCAAGATGGGTCCGGGAGCGGCACAGATACGCAGTATTTT. Translation gives CASSQDGSGSGTDTQYF.

This sequence joins TRBV27 and TRBJ2-7; D gene unclear. CDR3 length equals 11 residues. Per germline, CDR1 MNHEY and CDR2 SMNVEV (reference sequence). The V and J ends lost 4 bases and 5 bases respectively, with 6 bases between them. The CDR3 DNA sequence: TGTGCCAGCAGTTCCGGGCACGAGCAGTACTTC. Amino acids: CASSSGHEQYF.

V gene TRBV9 combines with J gene TRBJ2-2; D remains ambiguous. Germline CDR1 SGDLS, CDR2 YYNGEE. Trimming left V 0 bases short and J 2 bases short, with 8 bases between. The CDR3 totals 15 residues. CDR3 residues: CASSVGSLNTGELFF. CDR3 in DNA: TGTGCCAGCAGCGTAGGGAGTCTTAACACCGGGGAGCTGTTTTTT.

The J gene is TRBJ2-5, the V gene TRBV5-6; D is undetermined. V was clipped by 0 bases and J by 7 bases, with 10 bases between them. Per the germline V gene, CDR1 is SGHDT and CDR2 is YYEEEE. The CDR3 has 13 amino acids. The CDR3 DNA reads TGTGCCAGCAGCTTGGTCGGCTACGGGACCCAGTACTTC. Translated: CASSLVGYGTQYF.

The chain uses TRBV27 and TRBJ1-1; unclear D gene. Per germline, CDR1 MNHEY and CDR2 SMNVEV (reference sequence). This CDR3 is built from 13 residues. V was pared by 6 bases and J by 7 bases, with 15 bases between. The chain's CDR3 is CASRHQTAFEAFF. The CDR3 bases are TGTGCCAGCAGACATCAAACCGCCTTTGAAGCTTTCTTT.

The chain couples TRBV9 to TRBJ2-5; D ambiguous. Germline CDR1 reads SGDLS; CDR2 reads YYNGEE. The CDR3 totals 15 residues. Trimming removed 0 bases from V and 5 bases from J, with 14 bases in between. CDR3: CASSVEDSGWETQYF. The DNA for the CDR3 is TGTGCCAGCAGCGTAGAGGATAGTGGATGGGAGACCCAGTACTTC.

The J gene is TRBJ2-1, the V gene TRBV9; 7 nucleotides align to TRBD2. Germline CDR1 SGDLS, CDR2 YYNGEE. The V gene end was trimmed by 0 bases and the J gene end by 6 bases; junction bases not matched to a gene: 3. The CDR3 loop spans 14 amino acids. The CDR3 sequence: CASSVGGSPNEQFF. In DNA, the CDR3 is TGTGCCAGCAGCGTAGGCGGGAGCCCCAATGAGCAGTTCTTC.

This clone was observed a handful of times. This chain links TRBV6-4 with TRBJ1-5; D not certain. V was clipped by 3 bases and J by 3 bases, with 6 bases between them. This CDR3 has 13 residues. CDR1 and CDR2 from the germline V gene are MRHNA and SNTAGT. DNA for the CDR3: TGTGCCAGCAGTGAATCGGACAATCAGCCCCAGCATTTT. Protein sequence: CASSESDNQPQHF.

This clone has just one count. V usage is TRBV4-3 and J usage is TRBJ2-1; 10 bases are shared with TRBD2. Per the germline V gene, CDR1 is LGHNA and CDR2 is YSLEER. Trimming at V came to 1 base and at J to 2 bases, leaving 17 bases not matched to a gene. The CDR3 totals 21 residues. CDR3 nucleotides: TGCGCCAGCAGCCAAGCCCGTTGGGTAGCGGGGGGACCAAAGACCTACAATGAGCAGTTCTTC. Translating it yields CASSQARWVAGGPKTYNEQFF.

This chain links TRBV7-3 with TRBJ1-1; D is perhaps TRBD1 (5 bases). The CDR3 runs 15 residues. Germline lookup yields CDR1 SGHTA and CDR2 FQGTGA. The germline V and J ends were trimmed by 2 bases and 0 bases, with 10 bases remaining between them. The CDR3 loop reads CASSLQGGMNTEAFF. The CDR3 DNA follows: TGTGCCAGCAGCTTACAGGGCGGGATGAACACTGAAGCTTTCTTT.

V usage is TRBV20-1 and J usage is TRBJ2-5, with a weak D call TRBD1 (6 bases). The better agreement between TRBJ2-7 and the DNA end casts doubt on the J call. Germline V gene data show CDR1 as DFQATT and CDR2 as SNEGSKA (reference sequence). The CDR3 loop spans 10 amino acids. The CDR3 DNA follows: TGCAGTGCCCAGGGGTACGAGCAGTACTTC. Translated, it gives CSAQGYEQYF.

The CDR3 DNA reads as TGTGCCAGCAGCCCAGGGACAGGGACCGACGAGCAGTACTTC. This translates into CASSPGTGTDEQYF. The chain is built from TRBV7-8 and TRBJ2-7; 9 nucleotides align to TRBD1. V lost 5 bases and J lost 5; bases outside the gene matches: 7. The CDR3 sequence is 14 residues long. Germline V gene lookup returns CDR1 SGHVS and CDR2 FQNEAQ.

V and J are TRBV27 and TRBJ2-3; 8 positions match TRBD1. Germline assignment: CDR1 MNHEY and CDR2 SMNVEV (reference sequence). This CDR3 is built from 16 residues. Trimming at V came to 2 bases and at J to 2 bases, leaving 6 bases not matched to a gene. The CDR3 loop is CASSLGTGYATDTQYF. CDR3 nucleotides: TGTGCCAGCAGTTTAGGGACAGGCTACGCCACAGATACGCAGTATTTT.

The chain joins TRBV6-6 to TRBJ1-6, with a weak D call TRBD1 (5 bases). Trimming removed 2 bases at V and 8 bases at J, with 10 bases between. CDR1 and CDR2 (germline): MNHNY, SVGAGI (reference sequence). The CDR3 contains 14 residues. The CDR3 is CASSYAGIDSPLHF. Written as DNA, the CDR3 is TGTGCCAGCAGTTACGCAGGGATTGATTCACCCCTCCACTTT.

The chain has TRBV27 and TRBJ1-2; D gene uncertain. Trimming removed 3 bases at V and 2 bases at J, with 7 bases between. The CDR3 has 13 amino acids. The germline CDR1 and CDR2 sequences are MNHEY and SMNVEV (reference sequence). The CDR3 here is CASSFRLNYGYTF. For the CDR3, the DNA is TGTGCCAGCAGTTTTCGCCTAAACTATGGCTACACCTTC.

This clone has only a few counts. CDR3 sequence: CSVGIIGTVEAFF. In DNA, the CDR3 is TGCAGCGTTGGAATAATTGGGACAGTTGAAGCTTTCTTT. The chain uses TRBV29-1 and TRBJ1-1, with TRBD1 matching over 7 bases. Trimming took 4 bases from V and 7 from J; bases not matched to a gene: 9. This CDR3 is built from 13 residues. Germline-derived CDR1 and CDR2 are SQVTM and ANQGSEA.

In its sample, this clone was seen once. V usage is TRBV28 and J usage is TRBJ2-7; TRBD1 matches 10 bases. CDR1 is MDHEN, CDR2 SYDVKM, per germline. This CDR3 contains 16 residues. V was pared by 2 bases and J by 5 bases, with 9 bases of the junction left unmatched. The CDR3 loop is CASSLGTGTGVHEQYF. The CDR3 DNA reads as TGTGCCAGCAGTTTAGGAACCGGGACAGGGGTCCACGAGCAGTACTTC.

This clone was observed a handful of times. The chain joins TRBV19 to TRBJ1-1; D is unresolved. CDR3 length: 11 amino acids. V shed 4 bases and J shed 8 bases, with 8 bases lying between them. Germline lookup yields CDR1 LNHDA and CDR2 SQIVND (reference sequence). The CDR3 sequence is CASSTGLEAFF. Written as DNA, the CDR3 is TGTGCCAGTAGTACAGGACTGGAAGCTTTCTTT.

The chain has TRBV19 and TRBJ1-5; 8 positions match TRBD1. Germline-derived CDR1 and CDR2 are LNHDA and SQIVND (reference sequence). J gave up 5 bases and V 7 bases, and 7 bases lay outside the gene matches. CDR3 size: 14 residues. The CDR3 loop is CASTPDREDQPQHF. CDR3 sequence (DNA): TGTGCCAGTACCCCGGACAGGGAGGATCAGCCCCAGCATTTT.

The chain joins TRBV27 to TRBJ2-7; 9 nucleotides match TRBD1. Germline assignment: CDR1 MNHEY and CDR2 SMNVEV (reference sequence). V was pared by 6 bases and J by 6 bases, with 9 bases of the junction left unmatched. CDR3 length: 14 amino acids. The CDR3 sequence is CASSPGTGIGEQYF. DNA for the CDR3: TGTGCCAGCAGCCCCGGGACAGGGATAGGCGAGCAGTACTTC.